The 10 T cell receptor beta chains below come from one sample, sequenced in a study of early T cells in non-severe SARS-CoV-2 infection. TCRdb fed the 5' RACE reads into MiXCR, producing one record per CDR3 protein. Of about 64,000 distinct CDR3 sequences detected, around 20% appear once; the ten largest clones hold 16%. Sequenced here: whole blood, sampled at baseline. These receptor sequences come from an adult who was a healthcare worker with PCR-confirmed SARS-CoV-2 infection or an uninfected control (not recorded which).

Here the CDR3 DNA reads TGTGCCAGCTCATCAATCTTAAAGGGACAGGGAATAGATGAGCAGTTCTTC. Residues: CASSSILKGQGIDEQFF. The genes are TRBV18 and TRBJ2-1; 9 nucleotides match TRBD1. J lost 8 bases, V lost 5 bases, and 16 bases had no gene match. CDR3 size: 17 residues. Germline CDR1 KGHSH, CDR2 LQKENI.

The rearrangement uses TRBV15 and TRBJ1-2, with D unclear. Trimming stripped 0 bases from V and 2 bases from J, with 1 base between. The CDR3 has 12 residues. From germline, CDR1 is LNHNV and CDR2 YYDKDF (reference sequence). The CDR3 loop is CATSRENYGYTF. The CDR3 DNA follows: TGTGCCACCAGCAGAGAGAACTATGGCTACACCTTC.

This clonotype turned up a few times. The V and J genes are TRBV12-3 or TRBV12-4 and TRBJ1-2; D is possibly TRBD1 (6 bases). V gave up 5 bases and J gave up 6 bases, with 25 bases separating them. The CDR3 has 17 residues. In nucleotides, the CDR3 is TGTGCCAGCAGTACCCGCAGGGGAGGGCCTTTAAGCGATGGCTACACCTTC. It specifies CASSTRRGGPLSDGYTF.

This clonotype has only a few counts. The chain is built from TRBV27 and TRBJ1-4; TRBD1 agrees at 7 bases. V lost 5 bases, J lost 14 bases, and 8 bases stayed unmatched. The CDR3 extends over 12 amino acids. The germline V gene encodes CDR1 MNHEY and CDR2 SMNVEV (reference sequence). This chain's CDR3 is CASSTRQGRLFF. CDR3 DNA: TGTGCCAGCAGTACCCGACAGGGCCGGCTGTTTTTT.

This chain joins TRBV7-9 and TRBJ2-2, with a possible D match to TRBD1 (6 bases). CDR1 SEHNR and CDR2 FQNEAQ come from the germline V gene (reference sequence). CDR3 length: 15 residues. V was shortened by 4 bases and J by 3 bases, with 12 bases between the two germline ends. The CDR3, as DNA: TGTGCCAGCAGCTCGGGGACATCCGACACCGGGGAGCTGTTTTTT. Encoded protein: CASSSGTSDTGELFF. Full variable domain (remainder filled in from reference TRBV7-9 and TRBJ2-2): DTGVSQNPRHKITKRGQNVTFRCDPISEHNRLYWYRQTLGQGPEFLTYFQNEAQLEKSRLLSDRFSAERPKGSFSTLEIQRTEQGDSAMYLCASSSGTSDTGELFFGEGSRLTVL.

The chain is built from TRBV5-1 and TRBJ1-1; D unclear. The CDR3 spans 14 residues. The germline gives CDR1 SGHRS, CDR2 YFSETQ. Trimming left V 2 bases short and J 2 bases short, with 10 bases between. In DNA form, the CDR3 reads TGCGCCAGCAGCTTATCCCGGGCCAACACTGAAGCTTTCTTT. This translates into CASSLSRANTEAFF.

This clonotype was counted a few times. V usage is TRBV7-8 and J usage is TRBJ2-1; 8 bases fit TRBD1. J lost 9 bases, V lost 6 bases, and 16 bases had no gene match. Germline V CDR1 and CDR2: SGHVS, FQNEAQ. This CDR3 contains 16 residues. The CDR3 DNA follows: TGTGCCAGCAGTTCGAACCCAGGGGGCGCTGGGGGTGAGCAGTTCTTC. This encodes CASSSNPGGAGGEQFF.

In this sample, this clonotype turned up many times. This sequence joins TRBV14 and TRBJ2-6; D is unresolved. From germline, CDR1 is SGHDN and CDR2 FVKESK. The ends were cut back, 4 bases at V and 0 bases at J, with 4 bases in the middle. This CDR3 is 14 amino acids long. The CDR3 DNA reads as TGTGCCAGCAGCCCCCACTCTGGGGCCAACGTCCTGACTTTC. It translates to CASSPHSGANVLTF.

The CDR3 coding sequence is TGCAGCGTAGATACGCAGTATTTT. This gives the protein CSVDTQYF. This sequence joins TRBV29-1 and TRBJ2-3; D remains unclear. The V gene's germline CDR1 is SQVTM and CDR2 ANQGSEA. The CDR3 covers 8 residues. With 6 bases removed from V and 5 bases from J, the gap between germline ends came to 0 bases.

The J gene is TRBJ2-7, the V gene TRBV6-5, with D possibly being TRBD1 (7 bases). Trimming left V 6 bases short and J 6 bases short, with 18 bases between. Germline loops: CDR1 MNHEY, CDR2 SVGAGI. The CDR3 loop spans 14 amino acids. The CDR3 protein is CASRVQGRRTEQYF. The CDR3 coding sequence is TGTGCCAGCAGGGTACAGGGGAGGCGTACCGAGCAGTACTTC.